This TCR beta chain came from a study of technical replicates of blood from a few donors. The germline V gene has CDR1 SGHVS and CDR2 FQNEAQ. The V end was cut by 5 bases, the J end by 8 bases, with 12 bases between. The CDR3 totals 13 residues. Repertoires were generated with immunoSEQ multiplex PCR, while TCRdb's copy carries only in-frame clones and drops some. The data contain about 64,000 clones, 86% of them singletons. Sample: PBMCs. This sequence joins TRBV7-8 and TRBJ1-4, with D possibly matching TRBD1 (6 bases). This clonotype was obtained from a human donor in good health. Some clones in this sample may be carry-over from other donors' samples. CDR3 sequence: CASSLRTEEKLFF. The CDR3, as DNA: TGTGCCAGCAGCCTCCGGACAGAGGAAAAACTGTTTTTT.